This T cell receptor (beta chain) was obtained from a study of blood T cells in healthy people across ages (dated by TCRdb to 2014 to 2015). At the level of the whole study: Template switching captured roughly one uniquely barcoded TCR beta cDNA molecule per two T cells in model experiments. Using deep sequencing normalized with unique cDNA molecular identifiers, the study measured how TCR beta repertoire diversity changes with age. The donors were divided into four age groups: young (average roughly 15 years), middle-aged (about 40), aged (approximately 62) and long-lived (approximately 74). Donors of different ages were randomly distributed across sequencing lanes to avoid experimental bias. For two donors (one aged 18 to 30 and one aged 80 or older), the study analyzed two additional independent replicas of 1 million unique cDNA reads from the same blood draw.

The donors were roughly 40 Caucasian individuals from Russia, aged 6 to 90 years, who were systemically healthy. Each donor gave 9.5 to 10 milliliters of peripheral blood, drawn into EDTA-treated Vacutainer tubes. Ficoll-Paque density-gradient centrifugation was used to isolate PBMCs, with at least 6 million obtained per sample. Total RNA was extracted from PBMCs with Trizol reagent, with at least 6 micrograms obtained per sample. For every donor, an aliquot of PBMCs went through flow cytometry to measure the percentages of naive CD45RAhigh/CD27high T cells. Libraries were constructed by 5' RACE. Sequencer: Illumina HiSeq 2500. The second PCR ran for about 6 to 12 cycles and used a J-beta primer mix along with a sample-barcoded 5' primer. A template-switch 5' adaptor carrying 12 random nucleotides introduced a unique molecular identifier onto each TCR beta cDNA molecule. At least 2.5 million CDR3-containing paired-end reads were obtained from each sample. First-strand cDNA was synthesized from all RNA with the Mint cDNA synthesis kit, primed by a TRBC-specific oligonucleotide. After uracil-DNA glycosylase treatment, a first 18-cycle PCR used universal primers M1SS and BC2_uni_R on all cDNA. The study's processing was this. Each sample was normalized by randomly selecting 1 million high-quality reads, each carrying a distinct molecular identifier. Instead of being binned into consensus sequences, reads that shared molecular identifiers were thrown out. CDR3 identification, clonotype clustering and error correction used MiTCR with a Q25 quality threshold and the strictest error-elimination algorithm. A nonparametric unseen species model using Euler transformation provided a lower-bound estimate of total TCR beta diversity. TCRdb applied fastp at Q25 and MiXCR to the public reads, then kept only in-frame beta chains. Every CDR3 protein is listed once, alongside the most common genes and DNA of its rows. The authors' filters were not applied to this entry. In all, the sample holds 910,000 or so distinct CDR3 sequences, and just over 50% of those were seen once. The ten largest make up around a fifth of the sample.

What the work shows at the level of the full study, not this receptor alone: Total diversity estimates from one million sequenced T cells were considered lower bounds and underestimates. Because profiling used bulk unsorted PBMCs, naive and antigen-experienced compartments could not be compared conclusively. Because donor CMV infection status was unknown, age-related changes in expanded clonotypes were potentially confounded. Compared with the aged group, the long-lived group had more naive CD4+ T cells, fewer expanded clones and increased TCR diversity, suggesting age selection. A strong correlation was found between observed TCR beta diversity and the percentage of naive T cells measured by flow cytometry. As age increased, observed TCR beta diversity per million T cells dropped in a roughly linear way, and a significant reduction was already evident by age about 36.

Turning to this clonotype: Its specific antigen is unknown. Base-call qualities are not available, and no considerably larger clone is one nucleotide away.

Sequencing was carried out using blood. The source is a woman in her sixties in good health.

The DNA sequence reads TGTGCCAGCAGCTGGTCTATCTCTGGGGCCAACGTCCTGACTTTC. This is translated as CASSWSISGANVLTF. In this chain, TRBV7-2 is recombined with TRBJ2-6, with the identity of the D gene unclear. A distance of 7 bases separates the germline ends of V and J, which lose 4 bases and 0 bases respectively. For CDR1 and CDR2, the germline V gene lists SGHTA and FQGNSA. The CDR3 contains 15 residues, cysteine and phenylalanine counted. The kept DNA is CDR3 alone, 45 bases in frame from the first base.